This T cell receptor (beta chain) appears in the sequencing data of a study of blood T cell repertoires in COVID-19. At the level of the study: Spain, Italy and the United States supplied samples that represented acute and convalescent COVID-19.

Looked up from germline, CDR1 is LNHDA and CDR2 is SQIVND (reference sequence). The V and J ends lost 9 bases and 0 bases respectively, with 15 bases between them. The length of the CDR3 is 15 residues. On this clone itself: The sample has other DNA sequences that encode this CDR3 too.

Seattle patients were enrolled during active infection and followed longitudinally. This table comes from immunoSEQ multiplex PCR, and its TCRdb copy is limited to in-frame clones, with some not included. The sample includes around 480,000 clones, more than 70% seen only once; the top ten take around 13%. Sequencing was carried out using peripheral blood. The TCR sequence derives from a woman in her 50s with COVID-19, enrolled during active disease. V gene TRBV19 combines with J gene TRBJ1-5, with a possible D match to TRBD1 (6 bases). The DNA for the CDR3 is TGTGCCAGCACTCTGGACAGTAATAGCAATCAGCCCCAGCATTTT. Amino acids: CASTLDSNSNQPQHF.